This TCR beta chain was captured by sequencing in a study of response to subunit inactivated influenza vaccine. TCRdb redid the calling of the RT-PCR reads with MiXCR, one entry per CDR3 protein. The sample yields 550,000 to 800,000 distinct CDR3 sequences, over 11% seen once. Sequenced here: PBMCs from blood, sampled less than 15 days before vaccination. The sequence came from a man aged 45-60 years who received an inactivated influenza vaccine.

CDR3 coding DNA: TGTGCCACCAGCAGAGATAGAGCAGCTAACTACGAGCAGTACTTC. Encoded protein: CATSRDRAANYEQYF. The chain carries TRBV15 and TRBJ2-7; D not resolved. Trimming removed 0 bases at V and 3 bases at J, with 12 bases between. Per germline, CDR1 LNHNV and CDR2 YYDKDF (reference sequence). The CDR3 runs to 15 residues.